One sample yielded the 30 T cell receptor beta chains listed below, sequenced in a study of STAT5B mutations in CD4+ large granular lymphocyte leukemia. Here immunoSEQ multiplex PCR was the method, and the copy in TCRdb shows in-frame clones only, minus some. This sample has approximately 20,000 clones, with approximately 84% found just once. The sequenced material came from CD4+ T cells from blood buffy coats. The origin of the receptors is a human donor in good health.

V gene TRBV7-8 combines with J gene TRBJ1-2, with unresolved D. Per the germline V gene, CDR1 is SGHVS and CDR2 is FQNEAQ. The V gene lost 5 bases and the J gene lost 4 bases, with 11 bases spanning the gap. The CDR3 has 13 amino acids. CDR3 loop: CASSMDPGYGYTF. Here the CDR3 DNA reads TGTGCCAGCAGCATGGATCCGGGCTATGGCTACACCTTC.

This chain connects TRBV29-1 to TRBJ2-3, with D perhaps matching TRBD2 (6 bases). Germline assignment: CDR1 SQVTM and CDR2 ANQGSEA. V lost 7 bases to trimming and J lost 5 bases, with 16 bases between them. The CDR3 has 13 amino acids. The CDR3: CSGGDGAIDTQYF. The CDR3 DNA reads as TGCAGCGGGGGGGACGGGGCAATAGATACGCAGTATTTT.

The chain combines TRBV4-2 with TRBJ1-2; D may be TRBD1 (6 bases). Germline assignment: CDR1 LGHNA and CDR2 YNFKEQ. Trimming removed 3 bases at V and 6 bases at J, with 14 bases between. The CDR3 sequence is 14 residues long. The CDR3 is CASSQEQGTHGYTF. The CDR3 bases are TGTGCCAGCAGCCAGGAACAGGGTACCCATGGCTACACCTTC.

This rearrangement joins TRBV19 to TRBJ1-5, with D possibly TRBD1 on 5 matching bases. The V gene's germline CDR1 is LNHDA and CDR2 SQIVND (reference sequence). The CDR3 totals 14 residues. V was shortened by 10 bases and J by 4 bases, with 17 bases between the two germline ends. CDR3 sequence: CATKDLGVNQPQHF. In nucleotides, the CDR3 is TGTGCCACAAAGGATTTAGGGGTTAATCAGCCCCAGCATTTT. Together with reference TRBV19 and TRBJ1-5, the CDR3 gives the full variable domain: DGGITQSPKYLFRKEGQNVTLSCEQNLNHDAMYWYRQDPGQGLRLIYYSQIVNDFQKGDIAEGYSVSREKKESFPLTVTSAQKNPTAFYLCATKDLGVNQPQHFGDGTRLSIL.

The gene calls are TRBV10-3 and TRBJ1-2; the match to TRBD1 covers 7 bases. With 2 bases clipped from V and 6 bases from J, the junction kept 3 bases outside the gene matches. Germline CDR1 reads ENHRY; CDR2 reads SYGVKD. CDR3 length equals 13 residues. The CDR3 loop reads CAISEPQGNGYTF. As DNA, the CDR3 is TGTGCCATCAGTGAGCCACAGGGGAATGGCTACACCTTC.

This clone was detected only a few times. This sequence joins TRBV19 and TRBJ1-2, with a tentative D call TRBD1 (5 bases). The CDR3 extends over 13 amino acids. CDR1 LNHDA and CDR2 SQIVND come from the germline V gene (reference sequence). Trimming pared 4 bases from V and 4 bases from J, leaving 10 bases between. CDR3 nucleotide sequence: TGTGCCAGTAGTACACAGGTGATCTATGGCTACACCTTC. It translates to CASSTQVIYGYTF.

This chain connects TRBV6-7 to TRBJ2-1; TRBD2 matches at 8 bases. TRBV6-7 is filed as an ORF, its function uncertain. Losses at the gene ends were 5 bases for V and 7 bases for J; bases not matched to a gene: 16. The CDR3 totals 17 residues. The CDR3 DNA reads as TGTGCCAGCAGTCCCCTAATGGGACTAGGGCCCCAAAATGAGCAGTTCTTC. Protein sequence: CASSPLMGLGPQNEQFF.

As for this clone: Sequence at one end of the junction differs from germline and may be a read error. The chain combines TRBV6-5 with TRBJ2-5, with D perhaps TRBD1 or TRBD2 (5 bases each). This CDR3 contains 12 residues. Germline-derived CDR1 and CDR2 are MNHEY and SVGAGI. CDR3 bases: TGTGCCGGCAGGGCGGGTTTCGAGACCCAGTACTTC. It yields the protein CAGRAGFETQYF.

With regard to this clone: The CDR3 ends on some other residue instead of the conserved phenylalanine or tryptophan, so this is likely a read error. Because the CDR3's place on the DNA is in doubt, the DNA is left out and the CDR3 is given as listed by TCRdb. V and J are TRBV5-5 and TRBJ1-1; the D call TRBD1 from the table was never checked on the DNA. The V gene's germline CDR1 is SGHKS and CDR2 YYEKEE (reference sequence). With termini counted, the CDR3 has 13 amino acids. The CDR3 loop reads CASSLGGGDRPTL.

CDR3 in DNA: TGTGCCAGCAGCCAACACAGCGGGGCCCAGTACTTC. Protein sequence: CASSQHSGAQYF. V gene TRBV14 combines with J gene TRBJ2-5; TRBD2 agrees at 7 bases. CDR3 length equals 12 residues. V was clipped by 2 bases and J by 9 bases; unmatched bases: 3. Looked up from germline, CDR1 is SGHDN and CDR2 is FVKESK. Using reference TRBV14 and TRBJ2-5 for the parts outside the CDR3, the full variable domain is EAGVTQFPSHSVIEKGQTVTLRCDPISGHDNLYWYRRVMGKEIKFLLHFVKESKQDESGMPNNRFLAERTGGTYSTLKVQPAELEDSGVYFCASSQHSGAQYFGPGTRLLVL.

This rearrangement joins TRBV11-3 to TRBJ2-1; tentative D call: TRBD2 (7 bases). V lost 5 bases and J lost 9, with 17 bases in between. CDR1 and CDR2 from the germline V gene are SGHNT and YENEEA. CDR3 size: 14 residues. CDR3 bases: TGTGCCAGCAGCCCGGGGGGCGATTCGGGTGAGCAGTTCTTC. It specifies CASSPGGDSGEQFF.

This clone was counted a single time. The CDR3: CASSLAGNNEKLFF. The CDR3 region has the DNA TGTGCCAGCAGCTTGGCAGGGAATAATGAAAAACTGTTTTTT. The gene calls are TRBV5-6 and TRBJ1-4; D is perhaps TRBD1 (5 bases). V was cut by 0 bases and J by 4 bases, with 7 bases left in between. Germline V gene lookup returns CDR1 SGHDT and CDR2 YYEEEE. This CDR3 has 14 residues.

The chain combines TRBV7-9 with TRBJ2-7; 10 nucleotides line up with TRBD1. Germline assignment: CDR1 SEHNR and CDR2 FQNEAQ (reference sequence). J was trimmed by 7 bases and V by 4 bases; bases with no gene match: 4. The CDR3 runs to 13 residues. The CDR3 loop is CASSWDRGGEQYF. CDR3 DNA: TGTGCCAGCAGCTGGGACAGGGGAGGTGAGCAGTACTTC.

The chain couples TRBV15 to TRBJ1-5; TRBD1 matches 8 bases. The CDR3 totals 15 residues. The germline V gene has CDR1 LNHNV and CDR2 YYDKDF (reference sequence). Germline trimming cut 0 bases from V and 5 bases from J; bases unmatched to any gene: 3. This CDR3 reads CATSREQGGHQPQHF. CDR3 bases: TGTGCCACCAGCAGAGAACAGGGGGGTCATCAGCCCCAGCATTTT.

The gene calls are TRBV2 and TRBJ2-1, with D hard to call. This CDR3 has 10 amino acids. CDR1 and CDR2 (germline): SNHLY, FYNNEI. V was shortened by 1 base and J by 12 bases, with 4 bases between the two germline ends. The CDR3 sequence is CASSEGSQFF. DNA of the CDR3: TGTGCCAGCAGTGAAGGCTCGCAGTTCTTC.

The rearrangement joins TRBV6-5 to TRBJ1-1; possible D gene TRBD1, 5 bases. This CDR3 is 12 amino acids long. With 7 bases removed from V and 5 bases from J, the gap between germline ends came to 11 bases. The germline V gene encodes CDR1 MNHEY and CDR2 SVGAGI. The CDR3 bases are TGTGCCAGCACTGAACCAGGGACTGAAGCTTTCTTT. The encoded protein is CASTEPGTEAFF.

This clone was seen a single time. Here the CDR3 reads CASSEAGASGGSTDTQYF. In DNA form, the CDR3 reads TGTGCCAGCAGTGAAGCTGGGGCTAGCGGGGGAAGCACAGATACGCAGTATTTT. This chain joins TRBV2 and TRBJ2-3; 10 bases agree with TRBD2. This CDR3 spans 18 amino acids. Trimming cost V 0 bases and J 0 bases; bases outside gene matches: 6. CDR1 and CDR2 (germline): SNHLY, FYNNEI.

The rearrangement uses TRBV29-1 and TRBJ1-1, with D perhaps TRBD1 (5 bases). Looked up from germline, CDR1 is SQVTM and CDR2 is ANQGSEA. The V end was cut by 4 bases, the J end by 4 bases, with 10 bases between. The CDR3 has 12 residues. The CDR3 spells CSVVRGTTEAFF. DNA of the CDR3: TGCAGCGTTGTGCGGGGCACCACTGAAGCTTTCTTT.

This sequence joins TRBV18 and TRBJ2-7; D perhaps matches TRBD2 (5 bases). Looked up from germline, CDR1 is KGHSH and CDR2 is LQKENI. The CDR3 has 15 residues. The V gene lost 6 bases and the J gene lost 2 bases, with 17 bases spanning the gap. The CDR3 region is CASSSSGILTYEQYF. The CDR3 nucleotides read TGTGCCAGCTCGTCGTCCGGGATCCTCACCTACGAGCAGTACTTC.

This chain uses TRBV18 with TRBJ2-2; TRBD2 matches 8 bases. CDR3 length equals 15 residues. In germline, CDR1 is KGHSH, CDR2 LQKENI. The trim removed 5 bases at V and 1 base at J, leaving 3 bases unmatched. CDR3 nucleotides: TGTGCCAGCTCATCTAGCGGGCTGAACACCGGGGAGCTGTTTTTT. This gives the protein CASSSSGLNTGELFF.

This CDR3 is CASSPQANTEAFF. The CDR3 DNA reads as TGTGCCAGCAGCCCCCAGGCCAACACTGAAGCTTTCTTT. The chain recombines TRBV7-9 with TRBJ1-1; D gene uncertain. The germline CDR1 and CDR2 sequences are SEHNR and FQNEAQ (reference sequence). This CDR3 comprises 13 residues. V was pared by 5 bases and J by 2 bases, with 9 bases between. Full variable domain (outside the CDR3, taken from reference TRBV7-9 and TRBJ1-1): DTGVSQNPRHKITKRGQNVTFRCDPISEHNRLYWYRQTLGQGPEFLTYFQNEAQLEKSRLLSDRFSAERPKGSFSTLEIQRTEQGDSAMYLCASSPQANTEAFFGQGTRLTVV.

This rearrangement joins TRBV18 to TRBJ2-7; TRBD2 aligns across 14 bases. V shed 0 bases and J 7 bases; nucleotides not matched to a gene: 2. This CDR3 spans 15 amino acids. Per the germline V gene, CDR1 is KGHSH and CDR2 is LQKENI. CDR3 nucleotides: TGTGCCAGCTCACCACCGGGACTAGCGGGAGTAGAGCAGTACTTC. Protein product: CASSPPGLAGVEQYF.

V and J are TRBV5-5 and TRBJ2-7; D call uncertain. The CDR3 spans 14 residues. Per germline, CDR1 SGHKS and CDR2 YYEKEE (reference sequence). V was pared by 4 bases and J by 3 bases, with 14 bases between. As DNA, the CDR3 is TGTGCCAGCAGCCTAGGACCTGAAGGCTACGAGCAGTACTTC. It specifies CASSLGPEGYEQYF.

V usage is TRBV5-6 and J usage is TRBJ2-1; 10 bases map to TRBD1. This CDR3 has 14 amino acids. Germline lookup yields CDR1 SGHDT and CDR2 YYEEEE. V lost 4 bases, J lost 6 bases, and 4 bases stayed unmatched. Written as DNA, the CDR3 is TGTGCCAGCAGCACCGGGACAGGGGTCAATGAGCAGTTCTTC. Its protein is CASSTGTGVNEQFF.

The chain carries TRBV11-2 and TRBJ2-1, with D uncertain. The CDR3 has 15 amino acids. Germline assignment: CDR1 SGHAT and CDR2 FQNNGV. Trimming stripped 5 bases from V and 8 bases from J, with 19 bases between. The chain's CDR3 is CASSLFSGLIDEQFF. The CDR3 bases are TGTGCCAGCAGCCTATTCTCTGGCCTGATCGATGAGCAGTTCTTC.

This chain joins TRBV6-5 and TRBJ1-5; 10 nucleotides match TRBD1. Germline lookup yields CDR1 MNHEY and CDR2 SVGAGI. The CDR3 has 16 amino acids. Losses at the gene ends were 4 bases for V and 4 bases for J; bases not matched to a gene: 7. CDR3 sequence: CASSSKTGQGNQPQHF. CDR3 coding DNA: TGTGCCAGCAGTTCCAAGACGGGACAGGGGAATCAGCCCCAGCATTTT.

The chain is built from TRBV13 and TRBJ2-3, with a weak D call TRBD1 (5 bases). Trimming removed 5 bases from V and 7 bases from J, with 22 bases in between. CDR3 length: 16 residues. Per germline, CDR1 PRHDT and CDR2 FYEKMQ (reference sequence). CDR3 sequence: CASSTWTLTHGYTQYF. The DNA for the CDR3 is TGTGCCAGCAGCACATGGACATTGACCCACGGGTATACGCAGTATTTT.

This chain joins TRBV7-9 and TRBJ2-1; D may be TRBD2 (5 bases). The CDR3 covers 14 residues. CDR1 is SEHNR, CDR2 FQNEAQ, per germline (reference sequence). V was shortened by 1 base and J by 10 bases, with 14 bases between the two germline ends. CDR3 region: CASSLGVGVEEQFF. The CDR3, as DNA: TGTGCCAGCAGCTTAGGGGTCGGGGTCGAGGAGCAGTTCTTC.

CDR3 sequence reads: CASRTPSGWPYEQYF. The DNA of the CDR3 is TGTGCCAGCAGGACACCTAGCGGGTGGCCCTACGAGCAGTACTTC. This chain links TRBV25-1 with TRBJ2-7; 8 bases fit TRBD2. The CDR3 sequence is 15 residues long. From germline, CDR1 is MGHDK and CDR2 SYGVNS. The V gene end was trimmed by 6 bases and the J gene end by 2 bases; junction bases not matched to a gene: 9.

DNA for the CDR3: TGTGCCAGCAGCTGGGGGGGGGCGAGGAGCACTGAAGCTTTCTTT. This sequence encodes CASSWGGARSTEAFF. V gene TRBV5-4 combines with J gene TRBJ1-1, with D perhaps matching TRBD1 (6 bases). Trimming cost V 3 bases and J 4 bases, with 16 bases left between them. The CDR3 loop spans 15 amino acids. CDR1 and CDR2 (germline): SGHNT, YYREEE (reference sequence).